A single sample is the source of the 14 T cell receptor beta chains below, sequenced in a study of blood T cell repertoires in COVID-19 (dated by TCRdb to between 2020 and 2021). Library construction relied on the immunoSEQ multiplex PCR assay. Here the immuneACCESS table is served through TCRdb, limited to in-frame sequences with V and J called. Missing clones are a known gap in these copies; in checked studies unresolved V genes cover under half, and the rest lacks a known reason. Counted in this sample were about 140,000 clones; over 75% of them appeared once. Jointly, the top ten make up 35% to 55% of the sample. Input material: peripheral blood. Source of these receptors: a human donor in a cohort sampled during active COVID-19.

The rearrangement joins TRBV13 to TRBJ2-1; 12 bases map to TRBD2. The CDR3 runs to 15 residues. Per the germline V gene, CDR1 is PRHDT and CDR2 is FYEKMQ (reference sequence). J lost 5 bases, V lost 6 bases, and 5 bases had no gene match. The CDR3 DNA reads as TGTGCCAGCAGTACTAGCGGGGGGCCAAACAATGAGCAGTTCTTC. Translated: CASSTSGGPNNEQFF. Together with reference TRBV13 and TRBJ2-1, the CDR3 gives the full variable domain: AAGVIQSPRHLIKEKRETATLKCYPIPRHDTVYWYQQGPGQDPQFLISFYEKMQSDKGSIPDRFSAQQFSDYHSELNMSSLELGDSALYFCASSTSGGPNNEQFFGPGTRLTVL.

This clone appeared once. V usage is TRBV6-2 or TRBV6-3 and J usage is TRBJ2-3, with 15 positions matching TRBD2. The CDR3 sequence is 18 residues long. After removal of 4 bases from V and 5 bases from J, the junction contained 10 bases not matched to a gene. The V gene's germline CDR1 is MNHEY and CDR2 SVGEGT. The CDR3 bases are TGTGCCAGCAGTTCCTTTTGGACTAGCGGGAGGGCGGGAGATACGCAGTATTTT. This encodes CASSSFWTSGRAGDTQYF.

The CDR3 region has the DNA TGTGCCAGCAGGGCGACTATCCAAGAGACCCAGTACTTC. Amino acids: CASRATIQETQYF. V is TRBV11-1 and J is TRBJ2-5; tentatively, D is TRBD2 (5 bases). The CDR3 has 13 amino acids. Trimming took off 6 bases at V and 1 base at J, with 9 bases between the two ends. CDR1 is SGHAT, CDR2 FQDESV, per germline (reference sequence).

The V gene is TRBV6-5, the J gene TRBJ1-5, with a possible D match to TRBD1 (6 bases). With 4 bases removed from V and 7 bases from J, the gap between germline ends came to 14 bases. Germline loops: CDR1 MNHEY, CDR2 SVGAGI. The CDR3 consists of 14 residues. In DNA, the CDR3 is TGTGCCAGCAGTTTGGACAGCAAAGGGCAGCCCCAGCATTTT. Encoded protein: CASSLDSKGQPQHF.

This sequence joins TRBV5-4 and TRBJ1-6; 7 nucleotides match TRBD1. Germline lookup yields CDR1 SGHNT and CDR2 YYREEE (reference sequence). The CDR3 sequence is 15 residues long. Trimming took 4 bases from V and 5 from J; bases not matched to a gene: 6. CDR3 DNA: TGTGCCAGCAGCAGGACAGGCCTTAATAATTCACCCCTCCACTTT. Protein sequence: CASSRTGLNNSPLHF.

CDR3 sequence reads: CASSHDRGGQPQHF. In nucleotides, the CDR3 is TGTGCCAGCAGTCACGACAGGGGTGGTCAGCCCCAGCATTTT. This rearrangement joins TRBV27 to TRBJ1-5; 8 bases align to TRBD1. CDR1 MNHEY and CDR2 SMNVEV come from the germline V gene (reference sequence). The CDR3 length is 14 residues. Losses at the gene ends were 5 bases for V and 6 bases for J; bases not matched to a gene: 6.

V and J are TRBV6-2 or TRBV6-3 and TRBJ2-1; the match to TRBD1 covers 8 bases. The CDR3 consists of 13 residues. The germline V gene encodes CDR1 MNHEY and CDR2 SVGEGT. V lost 4 bases and J lost 10; bases outside the gene matches: 6. Here the CDR3 DNA reads TGTGCCAGCAGTTTGGACAGGGTAGGGGAGCAGTTCTTC. Its translation is CASSLDRVGEQFF.

This chain connects TRBV9 to TRBJ2-5; D is unclear. Trimming stripped 2 bases from V and 4 bases from J, with 12 bases between. This CDR3 is built from 14 residues. The germline CDR1 and CDR2 sequences are SGDLS and YYNGEE. The CDR3 region is CASSVTRFGETQYF. The CDR3 region has the DNA TGTGCCAGCAGCGTCACCCGGTTCGGAGAGACCCAGTACTTC.

The V gene is TRBV30, the J gene TRBJ1-1, with TRBD1 matching over 7 bases. The CDR3 loop spans 12 amino acids. In germline, CDR1 is GTSNPN, CDR2 SVGIG (reference sequence). Germline trimming cut 4 bases from V and 11 bases from J; bases unmatched to any gene: 10. The CDR3 loop is CAWTHRGWEAFF. The CDR3 nucleotides are TGTGCCTGGACTCACAGGGGATGGGAGGCTTTCTTT. Full variable domain (rest looked up from reference TRBV30 and TRBJ1-1): SQTIHQWPATLVQPVGSPLSLECTVEGTSNPNLYWYRQAAGRGLQLLFYSVGIGQISSEVPQNLSASRPQDRQFILSSKKLLLSDSGFYLCAWTHRGWEAFFGQGTRLTVV.

This chain uses TRBV19 with TRBJ2-1; D remains ambiguous. The CDR3 length is 14 residues. Deletions cut 7 bases from V and 1 base from J, with 11 bases between. Germline CDR1 LNHDA, CDR2 SQIVND (reference sequence). CDR3 in amino acids: CASTPGTSYNEQFF. CDR3 sequence (DNA): TGTGCCAGTACCCCCGGTACTTCCTACAATGAGCAGTTCTTC. The variable domain in full, completed from reference TRBV19 and TRBJ2-1, reads DGGITQSPKYLFRKEGQNVTLSCEQNLNHDAMYWYRQDPGQGLRLIYYSQIVNDFQKGDIAEGYSVSREKKESFPLTVTSAQKNPTAFYLCASTPGTSYNEQFFGPGTRLTVL.

The chain couples TRBV9 to TRBJ2-3, with D possibly TRBD2 on 7 matching bases. V was pared by 4 bases and J by 3 bases, with 18 bases between. Germline V gene lookup returns CDR1 SGDLS and CDR2 YYNGEE. There are 16 residues in the CDR3. The CDR3 DNA reads TGTGCCAGCAGCCCCACCGGGGGGCGATTAACAGATACGCAGTATTTT. Its translation is CASSPTGGRLTDTQYF.

The DNA of the CDR3 is TGTGCCAGTGGGACAGCCTCCTACGAGCAGTACTTC. Protein sequence: CASGTASYEQYF. The chain combines TRBV14 with TRBJ2-7; 7 bases align to TRBD1. The junction had 2 bases not matched to a gene; V was cut back by 9 bases and J by 0 bases. The germline gives CDR1 SGHDN, CDR2 FVKESK. The CDR3 contains 12 residues.

This clone was seen a few times. The rearrangement uses TRBV3-1 (or the pseudogene TRBV3-2) and TRBJ2-2; weak D call: TRBD1 (5 bases). V shed 3 bases and J shed 6 bases, with 11 bases lying between them. The CDR3 is 14 amino acids. Germline CDR1 and CDR2: LGHDT and YNNKEL (reference sequence). The CDR3 here is CASSQVRAAGELFF. The CDR3 region has the DNA TGTGCCAGCAGCCAGGTCAGGGCAGCCGGGGAGCTGTTTTTT.

The chain carries TRBV27 and TRBJ1-5; D is possibly TRBD1 (5 bases). V lost 2 bases and J lost 7, with 12 bases in between. The CDR3 length is 14 residues. Germline V lookup: CDR1 MNHEY, CDR2 SMNVEV (reference sequence). The CDR3 reads CASSLIGEKQPQHF. CDR3 coding DNA: TGTGCCAGCAGTTTAATAGGGGAAAAACAGCCCCAGCATTTT.